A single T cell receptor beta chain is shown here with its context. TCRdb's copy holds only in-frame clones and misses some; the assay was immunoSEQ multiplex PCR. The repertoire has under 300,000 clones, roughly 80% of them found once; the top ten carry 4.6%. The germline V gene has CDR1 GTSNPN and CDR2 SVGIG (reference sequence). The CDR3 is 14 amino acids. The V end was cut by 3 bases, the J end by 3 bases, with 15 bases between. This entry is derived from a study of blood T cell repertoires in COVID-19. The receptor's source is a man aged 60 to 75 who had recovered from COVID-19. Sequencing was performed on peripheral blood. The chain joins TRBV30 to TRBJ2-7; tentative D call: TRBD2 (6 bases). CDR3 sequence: CAWRGQRRGYEQYF. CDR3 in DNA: TGTGCCTGGAGGGGCCAGCGGAGGGGCTACGAGCAGTACTTC.